Here is one T cell receptor beta chain with its context. Its specificity is unknown. The sample is drawn from a study of shared clonotypes between healthy human individuals. Study outcomes and limitations: Clonotype sharing across donors was expected to vary with sequencing depth. Enrolling few donors narrowed the genetic and exposure-history diversity that was represented. Compared with memory subsets, naive subsets generally had larger estimated richness.

Positively selected for CCR7, the CD45RO-negative cells used as naive CD8 cells excluded terminally differentiated effector memory CD45RA+ cells. Data came from immunoSEQ multiplex PCR; TCRdb stores just in-frame clones and leaves some out. The sample carries over 2,000,000 clones, just under 95% recorded once. V was trimmed by 2 bases and J by 8 bases, leaving 21 bases between them. The length of the CDR3 is 16 residues. Germline values: CDR1 LGHNT, CDR2 FRNRAP. Input material: naive CD8+ T cells from PBMCs. The chain joins TRBV12-5 to TRBJ1-1; a possible D gene is TRBD1 (6 bases). This receptor was obtained from a man between 18 and 29 years old in good health. Some clones in this sample may be carry-over from other donors' samples. As DNA, the CDR3 is TGTGCTAGTGGTTTGACGAGGGGGGGGCTAGAGAACGAAGCTTTCTTT. Translating gives CASGLTRGGLENEAFF.